A single sample is the source of the 24 T cell receptor beta chains below, sequenced in a study of cytomegalovirus exposure and HLA in healthy donors. The PCR used 60 Vbeta and 13 Jbeta primers. Assay used: immunoSEQ multiplex PCR; TCRdb lists only in-frame clones, some missing. This table has some 170,000 clones, about 75% appearing once. Material for sequencing was PBMCs. The receptors come from a man between 18 and 29 years old in good health and CMV-seropositive.

The rearrangement joins TRBV25-1 to TRBJ1-4; TRBD1 is a possible D gene (6 bases). Deletions cut 4 bases from V and 0 bases from J, with 9 bases between. Germline V gene data show CDR1 as MGHDK and CDR2 as SYGVNS. The CDR3 is 15 residues long. The CDR3 nucleotides are TGTGCCAGCAGTGGCCAGGGGTCAACTAATGAAAAACTGTTTTTT. Translated, it gives CASSGQGSTNEKLFF.

The CDR3 sequence is CANSPELAGNNEQYV. The CDR3 DNA follows: TGCGCCAACAGTCCTGAACTAGCGGGAAATAACGAGCAGTACGTC. This chain uses TRBV23-1 with TRBJ2-7; 10 bases fit TRBD2. Being an ORF, TRBV23-1 has a function that is uncertain. The CDR3 is 15 amino acids.

In this sample, this clone turned up a few times. V gene TRBV7-3 combines with J gene TRBJ2-5; TRBD2 aligns across 8 bases. Losses at the gene ends were 4 bases for V and 5 bases for J; bases not matched to a gene: 9. CDR1 and CDR2 (germline): SGHTA, FQGTGA. CDR3 length: 15 amino acids. The CDR3 DNA is TGTGCCAGCAGCTCTCGGGGGGGCCTAATGGAGACCCAGTACTTC. Residues: CASSSRGGLMETQYF.

This chain connects TRBV6-1 to TRBJ2-1, with 10 bases fitting TRBD1. Germline CDR1 is MNHNS and CDR2 is SASEGT. V shed 8 bases, J shed 8 bases, and the junction held 12 bases outside the gene matches. This CDR3 spans 15 amino acids. CDR3 protein: CASGSSGTGVDEQFF. In nucleotides, the CDR3 is TGTGCCAGCGGCTCCTCCGGGACAGGGGTCGATGAGCAGTTCTTC.

J is TRBJ2-2 and V is TRBV30, with 10 bases fitting TRBD1. Germline CDR1 is GTSNPN and CDR2 is SVGIG (reference sequence). The CDR3 runs 15 residues. V was clipped by 3 bases and J by 7 bases; unmatched bases: 8. The CDR3 DNA follows: TGTGCCTGGAGCGACGACAGGGGGCTGGGCGGGGAGCTGTTTTTT. This sequence encodes CAWSDDRGLGGELFF. The full variable domain, rest sourced from reference TRBV30 and TRBJ2-2, is SQTIHQWPATLVQPVGSPLSLECTVEGTSNPNLYWYRQAAGRGLQLLFYSVGIGQISSEVPQNLSASRPQDRQFILSSKKLLLSDSGFYLCAWSDDRGLGGELFFGEGSRLTVL.

This chain joins TRBV28 and TRBJ1-2; TRBD1 aligns across 9 bases. Germline assignment: CDR1 MDHEN and CDR2 SYDVKM. Trimming took 5 bases from V and 0 from J; bases not matched to a gene: 13. This CDR3 contains 18 residues. CDR3 sequence: CASSQNLDRGFTNYGYTF. The DNA for the CDR3 is TGTGCCAGCAGTCAGAATTTGGACAGGGGCTTTACTAACTATGGCTACACCTTC.

The rearrangement links TRBV30 to TRBJ2-5; 9 bases map to TRBD2. CDR1 and CDR2 (germline): GTSNPN, SVGIG (reference sequence). The CDR3 totals 15 residues. Losses at the gene ends were 1 base for V and 1 base for J; bases not matched to a gene: 4. This CDR3 reads CAWSGLAGPQETQYF. CDR3 bases: TGTGCCTGGAGTGGGCTAGCGGGGCCCCAAGAGACCCAGTACTTC. The full variable domain, completed using reference TRBV30 and TRBJ2-5, is SQTIHQWPATLVQPVGSPLSLECTVEGTSNPNLYWYRQAAGRGLQLLFYSVGIGQISSEVPQNLSASRPQDRQFILSSKKLLLSDSGFYLCAWSGLAGPQETQYFGPGTRLLVL.

The chain has TRBV7-9 and TRBJ2-3; perhaps TRBD1 as D (5 bases). Trimming cost V 6 bases and J 0 bases, with 13 bases left between them. CDR1 is SEHNR and CDR2 is FQNEAQ in the germline V gene (reference sequence). The CDR3 totals 15 residues. CDR3 DNA sequence: TGTGCCAGCAGACCCGACAGATTAAGCACAGATACGCAGTATTTT. This gives the protein CASRPDRLSTDTQYF.

The rearrangement links TRBV9 to TRBJ1-1; no clear D gene. This CDR3 spans 14 amino acids. The V gene lost 0 bases and the J gene lost 1 base, with 7 bases spanning the gap. Looked up from germline, CDR1 is SGDLS and CDR2 is YYNGEE. CDR3 in DNA: TGTGCCAGCAGCGTAGAACAGACGAACACTGAAGCTTTCTTT. It codes for CASSVEQTNTEAFF.

The rearrangement links TRBV6-5 to TRBJ2-3; D is possibly TRBD2 (5 bases). Germline V gives CDR1 MNHEY, CDR2 SVGAGI. V lost 6 bases to trimming and J lost 0 bases, with 13 bases between them. CDR3 size: 15 residues. CDR3 sequence reads: CASSTLGSSTDTQYF. The DNA for the CDR3 is TGTGCCAGCAGCACACTAGGTTCTAGCACAGATACGCAGTATTTT.

V is TRBV2 and J is TRBJ2-3; 9 bases align to TRBD2. The CDR3 runs to 15 residues. The J segment lost 4 bases and the V segment lost 3 bases, leaving 5 bases of the junction unmatched. The V gene's germline CDR1 is SNHLY and CDR2 FYNNEI. The CDR3 nucleotides are TGTGCCAGCAGTGAGGCGGGAGGGCCCCCAGATACGCAGTATTTT. Amino acid sequence: CASSEAGGPPDTQYF. Together with reference TRBV2 and TRBJ2-3, the CDR3 gives the full variable domain: EPEVTQTPSHQVTQMGQEVILRCVPISNHLYFYWYRQILGQKVEFLVSFYNNEISEKSEIFDDQFSVERPDGSNFTLKIRSTKLEDSAMYFCASSEAGGPPDTQYFGPGTRLTVL.

The V call is TRBV5-1, the J call TRBJ1-3; 9 positions match TRBD1. V lost 4 bases to trimming and J lost 4 bases; unmatched junction nucleotides: 6. CDR3 length: 15 residues. Germline CDR1 is SGHRS and CDR2 is YFSETQ. The CDR3 nucleotides read TGCGCCAGCAGCCCCGGACAGGGGAACGGAAACACCATATATTTT. This gives the protein CASSPGQGNGNTIYF.

This sequence joins TRBV6-5 and TRBJ2-2, with D tentatively TRBD2 (6 bases). V was pared by 2 bases and J by 3 bases, with 10 bases between. The CDR3 runs to 15 residues. Per the germline V gene, CDR1 is MNHEY and CDR2 is SVGAGI. CDR3 sequence (DNA): TGTGCCAGCAGTTACGACGGGGGATACACCGGGGAGCTGTTTTTT. This encodes CASSYDGGYTGELFF.

This chain joins TRBV5-6 and TRBJ1-2; maybe TRBD1 (5 bases). There are 15 residues in the CDR3. The germline CDR1 and CDR2 sequences are SGHDT and YYEEEE. The germline V and J ends were trimmed by 0 bases and 6 bases, with 15 bases remaining between them. The CDR3 region is CASSLVNRRWDGYTF. The CDR3, as DNA: TGTGCCAGCAGCTTGGTCAACAGGCGATGGGATGGCTACACCTTC.

This chain uses TRBV7-9 with TRBJ1-1; D is unclear. V was trimmed by 1 base and J by 2 bases, leaving 8 bases between them. This CDR3 has 14 residues. Per germline, CDR1 SEHNR and CDR2 FQNEAQ (reference sequence). CDR3 amino acids: CASSLGRDNTEAFF. DNA for the CDR3: TGTGCCAGCAGCTTAGGTCGCGATAACACTGAAGCTTTCTTT.

The chain carries TRBV21-1 and TRBJ2-5; TRBD1, the table's D call, lacks a check against the DNA. TRBV21-1 is an annotated pseudogene. This CDR3 contains 14 residues. The chain's CDR3 is CASSKDQGLETQYF. In DNA form, the CDR3 reads TGTGCCAGCAGCAAAGATCAGGGGTTGGAGACCCAGTACTTC.

The chain links TRBV27 to TRBJ1-1, with a tentative D call TRBD1 (5 bases). This CDR3 spans 16 amino acids. Per germline, CDR1 MNHEY and CDR2 SMNVEV (reference sequence). V was cut by 5 bases and J by 1 base, with 17 bases left in between. CDR3 amino acids: CASSKIGTSPNTEAFF. In DNA form, the CDR3 reads TGTGCCAGCAGTAAAATCGGGACTTCCCCGAACACTGAAGCTTTCTTT.

This chain uses TRBV14 with TRBJ1-4; unclear D gene. V was shortened by 0 bases and J by 10 bases, with 6 bases between the two germline ends. The length of the CDR3 is 12 residues. The germline V gene encodes CDR1 SGHDN and CDR2 FVKESK. CDR3 sequence (DNA): TGTGCCAGCAGCCAAGATGGAGGAAAACTGTTTTTT. Translated: CASSQDGGKLFF.

V and J are TRBV29-1 and TRBJ2-5, with 7 bases identical to TRBD2. CDR3 length equals 13 residues. Germline V gives CDR1 SQVTM, CDR2 ANQGSEA. J was trimmed by 3 bases and V by 4 bases; bases with no gene match: 5. CDR3: CSVVPGGEETQYF. The CDR3 bases are TGCAGCGTTGTTCCGGGGGGAGAAGAGACCCAGTACTTC.

This chain links TRBV2 with TRBJ2-1; 7 positions match TRBD1. This CDR3 has 15 residues. Losses at the gene ends were 3 bases for V and 5 bases for J; bases not matched to a gene: 7. The germline V gene has CDR1 SNHLY and CDR2 FYNNEI. CDR3 bases: TGTGCCAGCAGTGAGCTCGAGGGGGCCCACAATGAGCAGTTCTTC. Translated: CASSELEGAHNEQFF.

V and J are TRBV6-1 and TRBJ2-6, with D possibly TRBD1 on 6 matching bases. V lost 6 bases to trimming and J lost 4 bases, with 10 bases between them. Germline CDR1 is MNHNS and CDR2 is SASEGT. CDR3 length: 14 residues. The CDR3 here is CASSTGTGANVLTF. DNA of the CDR3: TGTGCCAGCAGCACAGGGACAGGGGCCAACGTCCTGACTTTC.

The rearrangement joins TRBV5-1 to TRBJ2-3; TRBD2 aligns across 7 bases. The CDR3 covers 14 residues. Trimming at V came to 4 bases and at J to 6 bases, leaving 8 bases not matched to a gene. Germline V CDR1 and CDR2: SGHRS, YFSETQ. In DNA form, the CDR3 reads TGCGCCAGCAGCCCGGGACTACCTAGCGATACGCAGTATTTT. This encodes CASSPGLPSDTQYF.

This clone was counted ten times or more. The rearrangement uses TRBV6-5 and TRBJ2-3; D remains unclear. Germline loops: CDR1 MNHEY, CDR2 SVGAGI. The V and J ends lost 5 bases and 3 bases respectively, with 9 bases between them. The CDR3 has 13 amino acids. This chain's CDR3 is CASSPRRTDTQYF. For the CDR3, the DNA is TGTGCCAGCAGTCCCCGGCGGACAGATACGCAGTATTTT.

Many counts were recorded for this clone. J is TRBJ2-1 and V is TRBV7-2; a possible D gene is TRBD1 (5 bases). The CDR3 contains 16 residues. Germline-derived CDR1 and CDR2 are SGHTA and FQGNSA. With 1 base removed from V and 0 bases from J, the gap between germline ends came to 10 bases. CDR3 in DNA: TGTGCCAGCAGCTTAGGGCCAGGGAACTCCTACAATGAGCAGTTCTTC. Its translation: CASSLGPGNSYNEQFF.